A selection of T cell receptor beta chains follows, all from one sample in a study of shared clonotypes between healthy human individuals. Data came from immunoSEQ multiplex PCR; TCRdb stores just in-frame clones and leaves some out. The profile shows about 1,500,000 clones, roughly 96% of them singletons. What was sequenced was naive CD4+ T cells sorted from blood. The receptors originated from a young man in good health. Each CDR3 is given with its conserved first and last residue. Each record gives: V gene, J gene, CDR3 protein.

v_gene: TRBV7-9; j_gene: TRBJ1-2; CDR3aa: CASSSTVGRGLYGYTF
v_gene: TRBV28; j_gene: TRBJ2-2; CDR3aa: CASSLFWSNTGELFF
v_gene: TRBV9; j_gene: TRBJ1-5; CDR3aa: CASSAEGGVQPQHF
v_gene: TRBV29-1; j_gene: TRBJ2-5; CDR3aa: CSVEGGAPGETQYF
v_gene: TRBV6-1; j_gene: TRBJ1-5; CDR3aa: CATTGGNQPQHF
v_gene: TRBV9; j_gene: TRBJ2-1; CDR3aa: CASSVDNWGDYPYNEQFF
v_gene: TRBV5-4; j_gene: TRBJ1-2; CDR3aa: CASSPGTGLTF
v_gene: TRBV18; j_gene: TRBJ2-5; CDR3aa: CASSRIQGFQETQYF
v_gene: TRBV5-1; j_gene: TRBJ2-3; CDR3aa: CASSFTGVGTDTQYF
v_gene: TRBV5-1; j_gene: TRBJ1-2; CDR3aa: CASSRQGINYGYTF
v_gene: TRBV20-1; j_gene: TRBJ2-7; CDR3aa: CSARGRYEQYF
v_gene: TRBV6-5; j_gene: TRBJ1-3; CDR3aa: CASSYLGSGNTIYF
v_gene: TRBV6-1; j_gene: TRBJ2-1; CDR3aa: CASSESWSGEWDNEQFF
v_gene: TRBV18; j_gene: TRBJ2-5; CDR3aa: CASSPDRDATQYF
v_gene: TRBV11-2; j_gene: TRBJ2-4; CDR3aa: CASSLGTGTYKNIQYF
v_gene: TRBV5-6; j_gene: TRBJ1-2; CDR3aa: CASSLEAGRNYGYTF
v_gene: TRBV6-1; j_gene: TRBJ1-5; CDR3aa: CASSEALNQPQHF
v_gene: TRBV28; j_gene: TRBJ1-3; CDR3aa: CASSLSWGSGNTIYF
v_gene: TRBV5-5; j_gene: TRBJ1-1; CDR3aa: CASSLAVRDTEAFF
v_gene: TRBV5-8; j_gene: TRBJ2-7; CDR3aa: CASSLRGPRGEQYF
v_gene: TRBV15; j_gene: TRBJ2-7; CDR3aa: CATSRVGFQYEQYF
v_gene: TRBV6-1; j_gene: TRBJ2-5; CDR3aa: CASSEEEEETQYF
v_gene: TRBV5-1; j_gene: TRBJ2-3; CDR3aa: CASSLGGGVKGTDTQYF
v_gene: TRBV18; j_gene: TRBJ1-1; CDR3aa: CASTDREGTEAFF
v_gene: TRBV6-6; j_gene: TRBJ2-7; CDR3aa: CASSYSTSSSYEQYF
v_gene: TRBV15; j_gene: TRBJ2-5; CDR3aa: CATSRTGLETQYF
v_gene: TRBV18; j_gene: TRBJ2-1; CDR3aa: CASSPSPLPGQAYNEQFF
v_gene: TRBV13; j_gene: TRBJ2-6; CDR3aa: CASSGLTGFSGANVLTF
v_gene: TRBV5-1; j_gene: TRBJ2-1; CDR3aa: CASSLALGRPEQFF
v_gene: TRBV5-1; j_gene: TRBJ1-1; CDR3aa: CASSTQGAGTEAFF
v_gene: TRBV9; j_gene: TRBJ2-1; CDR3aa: CASSVGPGGEQFF
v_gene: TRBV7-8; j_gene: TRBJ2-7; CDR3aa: CASSLASNLYEQYF
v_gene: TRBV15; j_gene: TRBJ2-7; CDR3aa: CATGPGGRYEQYF
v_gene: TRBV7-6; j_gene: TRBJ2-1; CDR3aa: CASSPEGLGLNEQFF
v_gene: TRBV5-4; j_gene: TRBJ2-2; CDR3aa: CASSLLAGVGTGELFF
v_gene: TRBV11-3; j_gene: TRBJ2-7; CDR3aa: CASSLTSGISYEQYF
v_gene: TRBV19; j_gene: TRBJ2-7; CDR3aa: CASSIDTYEQYF
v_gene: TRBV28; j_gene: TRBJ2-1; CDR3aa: CASSVRHEQFF
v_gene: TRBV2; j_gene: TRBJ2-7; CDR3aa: CASSTRGVGSEQYF
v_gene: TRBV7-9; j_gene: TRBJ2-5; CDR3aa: CASSSPPRRGETQYF
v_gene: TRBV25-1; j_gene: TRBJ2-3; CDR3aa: CASSDTRGFRTDTQYF
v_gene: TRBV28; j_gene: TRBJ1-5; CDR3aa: CASRQGGNQPQHF
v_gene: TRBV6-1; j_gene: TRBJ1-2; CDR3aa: CASSAAPGQGAGYGYTF
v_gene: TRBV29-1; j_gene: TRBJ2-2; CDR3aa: CSVGSGVGELFF
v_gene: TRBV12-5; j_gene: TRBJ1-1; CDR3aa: CASGLVIGRGGTEAFF
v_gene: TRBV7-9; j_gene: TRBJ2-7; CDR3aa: CASSSLKGAGRDSYEQYF
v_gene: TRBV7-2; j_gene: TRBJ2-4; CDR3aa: CASKSRHLNIQYF
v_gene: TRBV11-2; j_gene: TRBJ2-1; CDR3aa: CASSPVRPLGNEQFF
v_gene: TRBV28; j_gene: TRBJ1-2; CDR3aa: CASSLHGGEGYTF
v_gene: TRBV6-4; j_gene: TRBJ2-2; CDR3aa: CASIATSGALSGELFF
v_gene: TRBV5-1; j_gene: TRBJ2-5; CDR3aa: CASSLVPTSGSGETQYF
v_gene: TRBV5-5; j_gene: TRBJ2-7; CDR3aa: CASSFLSRDSYEQYF
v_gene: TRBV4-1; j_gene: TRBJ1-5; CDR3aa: CASSQERQGISNQPQHF